Listed here are 13 T cell receptor beta chains from one sample, sequenced in a study of blood T cells in healthy people across ages. With a J-beta primer mix and a sample-barcoded 5' primer, a second PCR ran about 6 to 11 cycles. MiXCR, applied by TCRdb to the 5' RACE reads, yields one record per CDR3 protein. The data show 630,000 or so distinct CDR3 sequences, with about 28% seen just once and roughly 14% held by the top ten. Sequencing was carried out using blood. The receptors shown here come from a woman older than 75 in good health.

This clonotype appeared many times. The CDR3 spells CASLRVEGTEAFF. The CDR3 DNA reads as TGTGCCAGTCTACGGGTGGAGGGCACTGAAGCTTTCTTT. The V gene is TRBV6-6, the J gene TRBJ1-1; D not certain. Trimming pared 9 bases from V and 4 bases from J, leaving 15 bases between. Germline CDR1 is MNHNY and CDR2 is SVGAGI (reference sequence). The CDR3 runs 13 residues.

This clonotype was observed at least ten times. The chain links TRBV5-1 to TRBJ2-5, with D tentatively TRBD1 or TRBD2 (5 bases each). Trimming pared 3 bases from V and 1 base from J, leaving 7 bases between. Per the germline V gene, CDR1 is SGHRS and CDR2 is YFSETQ. The CDR3 is made up of 13 amino acids. CDR3 region: CASSWDLQETQYF. The CDR3 DNA is TGCGCCAGCAGCTGGGACCTCCAAGAGACCCAGTACTTC.

The chain employs TRBV4-1 and TRBJ2-1; D call uncertain. The CDR3 totals 15 residues. The V and J ends lost 3 bases and 6 bases respectively, with 15 bases between them. The germline gives CDR1 MGHRA, CDR2 YSYEKL. The CDR3 sequence is CASSQPRKKVNEQFF. CDR3 in DNA: TGCGCCAGCAGCCAGCCGAGGAAAAAGGTCAATGAGCAGTTCTTC.

This clonotype showed up just a few times. This chain's CDR3 is CASSYSTGRNTEAFF. The CDR3 DNA reads TGTGCCAGCAGTTACTCCACCGGGAGGAACACTGAAGCTTTCTTT. V and J are TRBV6-5 and TRBJ1-1, with D unresolved. The CDR3 totals 15 residues. Trimming removed 0 bases at V and 1 base at J, with 9 bases between. From germline, CDR1 is MNHEY and CDR2 SVGAGI.

This clonotype was seen at least ten times. The V and J genes are TRBV5-1 and TRBJ2-1; a weak D match, TRBD2 (7 bases). CDR1 is SGHRS and CDR2 is YFSETQ in the germline V gene. CDR3 length: 16 residues. Trimming shortened V by 0 bases and J by 7 bases, and 17 bases separated the two germline ends. The CDR3 loop is CASSLAVRGGGNEQFF. CDR3 coding DNA: TGCGCCAGCAGCTTGGCGGTGAGGGGGGGCGGGAATGAGCAGTTCTTC.

As regards this clonotype: Possible read error: a much larger clone is one base away. The chain couples TRBV9 to TRBJ2-3; 14 nucleotides agree with TRBD2. The germline V gene has CDR1 SGDLS and CDR2 YYNGEE. Trimming removed 10 bases from V and 3 bases from J; junction bases left unmatched: 13. This CDR3 is 17 amino acids long. Here the CDR3 DNA reads TGTGCCGGCATCATACCGGGACTAGCGGGGGAGACAGATACGCAGTATTTT. Translated: CAGIIPGLAGETDTQYF.

This clonotype was seen at least ten times. The chain recombines TRBV7-3 with TRBJ2-5; either TRBD1 or TRBD2 may fit D (5 bases each). Germline assignment: CDR1 SGHTA and CDR2 FQGTGA. The CDR3 spans 14 residues. Trimming stripped 5 bases from V and 0 bases from J, with 10 bases between. As DNA, the CDR3 is TGTGCCAGCAGCAAGGGACCGTACCAAGAGACCCAGTACTTC. This translates into CASSKGPYQETQYF. The complete variable domain, with remaining parts taken from reference TRBV7-3 and TRBJ2-5, reads GAGVSQTPSNKVTEKGKYVELRCDPISGHTALYWYRQSLGQGPEFLIYFQGTGAADDSGLPNDRFFAVRPEGSVSTLKIQRTERGDSAVYLCASSKGPYQETQYFGPGTRLLVL.

In regard to this clonotype: A read error may be the cause here, since a much bigger clone is one base away. The V and J genes are TRBV20-1 and TRBJ2-5, with 10 bases lining up with TRBD2. Germline V gene sequence: CDR1 DFQATT, CDR2 SNEGSKA (reference sequence). The CDR3 spans 15 residues. This chain's CDR3 is CNALKRGGRQETQYF. The CDR3 nucleotides are TGCAATGCGCTGAAGCGGGGGGGCCGTCAAGAGACCCAGTACTTC.

As regards this clonotype: At one of its ends the junction is not consistent with the germline gene, which may arise from a read error. The V gene is TRBV6-5, the J gene TRBJ2-7; D unresolved. The CDR3 consists of 14 residues. Germline lookup yields CDR1 MNHEY and CDR2 SVGAGI. The CDR3 region has the DNA TGTGCCAGAAGTCGGTCAAGCGATAGGTACGTGCAGTACTTC. Translation: CARSRSSDRYVQYF.

V usage is TRBV19 and J usage is TRBJ2-7, with D perhaps TRBD1 or TRBD2 (5 bases each). V lost 3 bases and J 5 bases, leaving 17 bases between the germline ends. CDR1 is LNHDA, CDR2 SQIVND, per germline (reference sequence). This CDR3 is built from 15 residues. The chain's CDR3 is CASSIPSGRADEQYF. In DNA, the CDR3 is TGTGCCAGTAGTATCCCCTCGGGACGGGCGGACGAGCAGTACTTC. Based on the CDR3 plus reference TRBV19 and TRBJ2-7, the full variable domain is DGGITQSPKYLFRKEGQNVTLSCEQNLNHDAMYWYRQDPGQGLRLIYYSQIVNDFQKGDIAEGYSVSREKKESFPLTVTSAQKNPTAFYLCASSIPSGRADEQYFGPGTRLTVT.

This clonotype was seen at least ten times. The rearrangement links TRBV29-1 to TRBJ1-4; 8 bases are shared with TRBD1. The CDR3 contains 16 residues. With V trimmed by 5 bases and J by 0 bases, 8 bases remained unmatched. Germline-derived CDR1 and CDR2 are SQVTM and ANQGSEA. Here the CDR3 reads CSVRRDRRPTNEKLFF. In DNA, the CDR3 is TGCAGCGTTCGACGGGACAGGCGTCCAACTAATGAAAAACTGTTTTTT. Full variable domain (outside the CDR3, taken from reference TRBV29-1 and TRBJ1-4): SAVISQKPSRDICQRGTSLTIQCQVDSQVTMMFWYRQQPGQSLTLIATANQGSEATYESGFVIDKFPISRPNLTFSTLTVSNMSPEDSSIYLCSVRRDRRPTNEKLFFGSGTQLSVL.

This clonotype was found many times. The chain links TRBV6-2 or TRBV6-3 to TRBJ2-7; the D is unclear. V was pared by 6 bases and J by 4 bases, with 16 bases between. This CDR3 contains 14 residues. Germline V lookup: CDR1 MNHEY, CDR2 SVGEGT. The CDR3 sequence: CASSPPGHIYEQYF. The CDR3 nucleotides read TGTGCCAGCAGCCCTCCCGGGCACATTTACGAGCAGTACTTC.

The genes are TRBV5-1 and TRBJ2-1, with TRBD2 identical over 8 bases. The V and J ends lost 4 bases and 6 bases, in that order; junction bases with no gene match: 12. The CDR3 has 16 amino acids. Germline CDR1 reads SGHRS; CDR2 reads YFSETQ. CDR3 DNA: TGCGCCAGCAGCAGGACCGGGACTAGGTTCCTCAATGAGCAGTTCTTC. The encoded protein is CASSRTGTRFLNEQFF.